These 29 T cell receptor beta chains originate from one sample sequenced in a study of radiation and T cells in renal cell carcinoma. The data were produced by immunoSEQ multiplex PCR, yet TCRdb's version contains in-frame clones alone and is incomplete. The sample yields tens of thousands of clones, approximately 86% seen once. The time point: blood 4 weeks post-SBRT, at nephrectomy. Treatment: 15 Gy SBRT to primary tumor, nephrectomy 4 weeks later. This material consisted of blood, taken from a patient whose treatment included radiotherapy and nephrectomy. These TCRs come from a man aged 45-60 years with renal cell carcinoma.

The chain couples TRBV7-3 to TRBJ2-5; D is ambiguous. Germline values: CDR1 SGHTA, CDR2 FQGTGA. This CDR3 comprises 13 residues. V was clipped by 3 bases and J by 9 bases, with 14 bases between them. The CDR3 sequence is CASSFGPQDPQYF. In DNA, the CDR3 is TGTGCCAGCAGCTTCGGTCCGCAGGACCCCCAGTACTTC.

V usage is TRBV7-3 and J usage is TRBJ2-1; TRBD1 aligns across 7 bases. V was clipped by 6 bases and J by 4 bases; unmatched bases: 3. The CDR3 covers 13 residues. The germline CDR1 and CDR2 sequences are SGHTA and FQGTGA. The CDR3 sequence is CASSVQGYNEQFF. DNA for the CDR3: TGTGCCAGCAGTGTACAGGGGTACAATGAGCAGTTCTTC.

The rearrangement links TRBV30 to TRBJ1-2, with D possibly being TRBD1 (6 bases). The CDR3 is 13 residues long. Looked up from germline, CDR1 is GTSNPN and CDR2 is SVGIG (reference sequence). V was cut by 8 bases and J by 7 bases, with 20 bases left in between. The CDR3: CARTQGRLGGYTF. The CDR3 DNA reads TGTGCCCGAACACAGGGAAGGCTCGGTGGCTACACCTTC.

The rearrangement links TRBV4-1 to TRBJ1-3; D remains ambiguous. The CDR3 covers 13 residues. V lost 0 bases and J lost 5, with 5 bases in between. The V gene's germline CDR1 is MGHRA and CDR2 YSYEKL. CDR3 protein: CASSQDQRNTIYF. The DNA of the CDR3 is TGCGCCAGCAGCCAAGATCAAAGAAACACCATATATTTT.

A remark on this clone: The junction shows a germline mismatch at one end, possibly a read error. The genes are TRBV7-7 and TRBJ2-7; D possibly corresponds to TRBD1 (5 bases). Germline V lookup: CDR1 SSHAT, CDR2 FNYEAQ (reference sequence). This CDR3 spans 14 amino acids. CDR3 amino acids: CASSSLNGAHEQYF. The DNA for the CDR3 is TGTGCTAGCAGCTCCCTGAATGGGGCTCACGAGCAGTACTTC.

This clone was seen a single time. The chain employs TRBV28 and TRBJ2-7; D possibly corresponds to TRBD2 (5 bases). The CDR3 is 13 amino acids. Per the germline V gene, CDR1 is MDHEN and CDR2 is SYDVKM. Trimming left V 2 bases short and J 2 bases short, with 7 bases between. The DNA for the CDR3 is TGTGCCAGCAGTTTAATTAGCGCCTACGAGCAGTACTTC. As protein: CASSLISAYEQYF.

The chain employs TRBV6-1 and TRBJ1-2, with D possibly TRBD1 on 6 matching bases. CDR1 is MNHNS and CDR2 is SASEGT in the germline V gene. The CDR3 loop spans 12 amino acids. Trimming took off 7 bases at V and 4 bases at J, with 10 bases between the two ends. The CDR3 protein is CASTLQGYGYTF. As DNA, the CDR3 is TGTGCCAGCACTTTACAGGGCTATGGCTACACCTTC.

This clone was counted between two and nine times. The CDR3 coding sequence is TGTGCCAGCAGCTTGACTAGCGGAGCCTCCTACGAGCAGTACTTC. Its translation is CASSLTSGASYEQYF. This chain uses TRBV7-2 with TRBJ2-7, with 9 nucleotides matching TRBD2. The CDR3 sequence is 15 residues long. The germline V gene encodes CDR1 SGHTA and CDR2 FQGNSA. Trimming removed 3 bases from V and 0 bases from J; junction bases left unmatched: 3. The complete variable domain, with remaining parts taken from reference TRBV7-2 and TRBJ2-7, reads GAGVSQSPSNKVTEKGKDVELRCDPISGHTALYWYRQSLGQGLEFLIYFQGNSAPDKSGLPSDRFSAERTGGSVSTLTIQRTQQEDSAVYLCASSLTSGASYEQYFGPGTRLTVT.

V is TRBV18 and J is TRBJ2-1; 9 nucleotides match TRBD1. V was clipped by 4 bases and J by 8 bases; unmatched bases: 6. The CDR3 has 14 residues. Germline CDR1 KGHSH, CDR2 LQKENI. DNA for the CDR3: TGTGCCAGCTCACGGGGACAGGGTACGGATGAGCAGTTCTTC. It translates to CASSRGQGTDEQFF.

The gene calls are TRBV2 and TRBJ2-5; D not certain. The ends were cut back, 4 bases at V and 1 base at J, with 10 bases in the middle. The CDR3 consists of 14 residues. Germline CDR1 reads SNHLY; CDR2 reads FYNNEI. The CDR3 sequence: CASSVLRTQETQYF. CDR3 coding DNA: TGTGCCAGCAGTGTGTTACGAACCCAAGAGACCCAGTACTTC.

This chain links TRBV7-2 with TRBJ1-2, with 7 bases identical to TRBD1. The junction had 11 bases not matched to a gene; V was cut back by 5 bases and J by 8 bases. The V gene's germline CDR1 is SGHTA and CDR2 FQGNSA. The CDR3 is 14 residues long. CDR3 bases: TGTGCCAGCAGCCGCGGGGAGACAGGGAGCGGCTACACCTTC. Encoded protein: CASSRGETGSGYTF.

This clone was seen a handful of times. The chain has TRBV19 and TRBJ2-6; 10 bases line up with TRBD1. The length of the CDR3 is 17 residues. Germline V CDR1 and CDR2: LNHDA, SQIVND (reference sequence). The junction had 8 bases not matched to a gene; V was cut back by 5 bases and J by 4 bases. In nucleotides, the CDR3 is TGTGCCAGTAGTTTACAACGACAGGGGGCAGGGGCCAACGTCCTGACTTTC. It specifies CASSLQRQGAGANVLTF. The full variable domain, rest sourced from reference TRBV19 and TRBJ2-6, is DGGITQSPKYLFRKEGQNVTLSCEQNLNHDAMYWYRQDPGQGLRLIYYSQIVNDFQKGDIAEGYSVSREKKESFPLTVTSAQKNPTAFYLCASSLQRQGAGANVLTFGAGSRLTVL.

This chain links TRBV10-3 with TRBJ1-2; TRBD1 agrees at 8 bases. This CDR3 has 14 amino acids. Germline CDR1 ENHRY, CDR2 SYGVKD. The J segment lost 3 bases and the V segment lost 6 bases, leaving 6 bases of the junction unmatched. The CDR3 DNA is TGTGCCATCAGGAGGGACAGGTATGACTATGGCTACACCTTC. Translation gives CAIRRDRYDYGYTF.

This clone occurred once. This chain joins TRBV4-1 and TRBJ2-7; D call uncertain. Per the germline V gene, CDR1 is MGHRA and CDR2 is YSYEKL. Trimming left V 6 bases short and J 9 bases short, with 21 bases between. The CDR3 extends over 14 amino acids. CDR3 DNA: TGCGCCAGCAGTCAGATTCTGGGGTCGATTGGGCAGTACTTC. The encoded protein is CASSQILGSIGQYF.

The chain's CDR3 is CASSATTGTYNEQFF. For the CDR3, the DNA is TGTGCCAGCAGCGCCACCACCGGCACCTACAATGAGCAGTTCTTC. This chain links TRBV7-6 with TRBJ2-1, with D unresolved. The CDR3 runs to 15 residues. CDR1 SGHVS and CDR2 FNYEAQ come from the germline V gene. V lost 5 bases, J lost 2 bases, and 13 bases lay in between. The variable domain in full, with the rest retrieved from reference TRBV7-6 and TRBJ2-1, is GAGVSQSPRYKVTKRGQDVALRCDPISGHVSLYWYRQALGQGPEFLTYFNYEAQQDKSGLPNDRFSAERPEGSISTLTIQRTEQRDSAMYRCASSATTGTYNEQFFGPGTRLTVL.

Points on this clone: In the same sample, other DNA sequences code for this CDR3. The chain has TRBV11-3 and TRBJ1-1, with 7 bases lining up with TRBD1. V trimming: 1 base; J trimming: 4 bases; junction bases outside the gene matches: 0. The CDR3 has 13 amino acids. Germline V gene sequence: CDR1 SGHNT, CDR2 YENEEA. Written as DNA, the CDR3 is TGTGCCAGCAGCTTAGCAGGGGGCACTGAAGCTTTCTTT. Protein: CASSLAGGTEAFF.

This chain joins TRBV15 and TRBJ2-2; possibly TRBD1 for D (6 bases). Germline V gene lookup returns CDR1 LNHNV and CDR2 YYDKDF (reference sequence). V was pared by 6 bases and J by 6 bases, with 14 bases between. This CDR3 spans 14 amino acids. This CDR3 reads CATSQGSNSGELFF. CDR3 DNA sequence: TGTGCCACCAGTCAGGGGTCTAACTCCGGGGAGCTGTTTTTT.

The CDR3 bases are TGCGCCAGCAGCTTGTTTGCTGACTATGCCTACGAGCAGTACTTC. Translating gives CASSLFADYAYEQYF. The chain recombines TRBV5-1 with TRBJ2-7; D perhaps matches TRBD2 (5 bases). Germline CDR1 and CDR2: SGHRS and YFSETQ. The CDR3 covers 15 residues. With 1 base removed from V and 2 bases from J, the gap between germline ends came to 13 bases.

The chain couples TRBV29-1 to TRBJ2-7, with D unclear. The CDR3 runs to 11 residues. V lost 4 bases, J lost 3 bases, and 7 bases lay in between. Per the germline V gene, CDR1 is SQVTM and CDR2 is ANQGSEA. The CDR3 DNA sequence: TGCAGCGTTGTCCACGGCTACGAGCAGTACTTC. Protein sequence: CSVVHGYEQYF.

V usage is TRBV7-9 and J usage is TRBJ2-1; 11 nucleotides line up with TRBD2. Losses at the gene ends were 5 bases for V and 2 bases for J; bases not matched to a gene: 5. The V gene's germline CDR1 is SEHNR and CDR2 FQNEAQ (reference sequence). The CDR3 consists of 16 residues. The chain's CDR3 is CASSELTSGTYNEQFF. The CDR3 nucleotides read TGTGCCAGCAGCGAACTGACTAGCGGGACCTACAATGAGCAGTTCTTC.

The chain couples TRBV30 to TRBJ1-1; 8 bases are a match to TRBD1. The CDR3 spans 13 residues. CDR1 is GTSNPN and CDR2 is SVGIG in the germline V gene (reference sequence). The V segment lost 6 bases and the J segment 0 bases; nucleotides outside the gene matches: 3. The CDR3 DNA reads as TGTGCCTGCGACAGGGGCCTGAACACTGAAGCTTTCTTT. This sequence encodes CACDRGLNTEAFF.

The CDR3 sequence: CASSIEAYTNTGELFF. In DNA, the CDR3 is TGTGCCAGTAGTATAGAGGCCTACACGAACACCGGGGAGCTGTTTTTT. The chain uses TRBV19 and TRBJ2-2; D call uncertain. Germline V CDR1 and CDR2: LNHDA, SQIVND (reference sequence). This CDR3 spans 16 amino acids. V gave up 0 bases and J gave up 0 bases, with 8 bases separating them.

The chain uses TRBV5-4 and TRBJ2-5; 8 bases match TRBD1. Per the germline V gene, CDR1 is SGHNT and CDR2 is YYREEE (reference sequence). CDR3 size: 14 residues. V shed 4 bases and J 3 bases; nucleotides not matched to a gene: 5. CDR3: CASSRVTGEETQYF. CDR3 sequence (DNA): TGTGCCAGCAGCAGGGTGACAGGGGAAGAGACCCAGTACTTC.

This chain's CDR3 is CASSLTSLTSGGELFF. The CDR3 bases are TGCGCCAGCAGCTTGACCTCACTAACTAGCGGCGGGGAGCTGTTTTTT. The V and J genes are TRBV5-1 and TRBJ2-2, with 8 bases identical to TRBD2. The CDR3 sequence is 16 residues long. Losses at the gene ends were 1 base for V and 7 bases for J; bases not matched to a gene: 9. Germline loops: CDR1 SGHRS, CDR2 YFSETQ. The full variable domain, completed using reference TRBV5-1 and TRBJ2-2, is KAGVTQTPRYLIKTRGQQVTLSCSPISGHRSVSWYQQTPGQGLQFLFEYFSETQRNKGNFPGRFSGRQFSNSRSEMNVSTLELGDSALYLCASSLTSLTSGGELFFGEGSRLTVL.

V is TRBV28 and J is TRBJ1-2; TRBD1 agrees at 9 bases. Germline V gene lookup returns CDR1 MDHEN and CDR2 SYDVKM. This CDR3 spans 13 amino acids. Germline trimming cut 6 bases from V and 8 bases from J; bases unmatched to any gene: 7. DNA of the CDR3: TGTGCCAGCAGACCCGGACAGGGGAGGGGCTACACCTTC. It specifies CASRPGQGRGYTF.

CDR3 DNA sequence: TGTGCCAGCAGCGGCTGGGGACAGGGTGGCCTTGGGGAGCTGTTTTTT. Protein: CASSGWGQGGLGELFF. This chain joins TRBV7-9 and TRBJ2-2; 9 nucleotides match TRBD1. V was clipped by 5 bases and J by 8 bases; unmatched bases: 12. Germline values: CDR1 SEHNR, CDR2 FQNEAQ (reference sequence). The CDR3 runs 16 residues.

The chain links TRBV6-1 to TRBJ2-1; D is unclear. The CDR3 has 15 amino acids. V lost 4 bases to trimming and J lost 0 bases, with 10 bases between them. CDR1 is MNHNS, CDR2 SASEGT, per germline. The CDR3 nucleotides read TGTGCCAGCAGTGTAGGGTTAAGCTCCTACAATGAGCAGTTCTTC. This sequence encodes CASSVGLSSYNEQFF.

The chain recombines TRBV28 with TRBJ2-1; 9 bases align to TRBD2. The V segment lost 8 bases and the J segment 6 bases; nucleotides outside the gene matches: 11. The CDR3 runs 15 residues. Germline CDR1 and CDR2: MDHEN and SYDVKM. The CDR3 nucleotides are TGTGCCAGCGATAGGGCTAGCGGGATAAGCAATGAGCAGTTCTTC. This translates into CASDRASGISNEQFF. The full variable domain, completed using reference TRBV28 and TRBJ2-1, is DVKVTQSSRYLVKRTGEKVFLECVQDMDHENMFWYRQDPGLGLRLIYFSYDVKMKEKGDIPEGYSVSREKKERFSLILESASTNQTSMYLCASDRASGISNEQFFGPGTRLTVL.

The V gene is TRBV7-2, the J gene TRBJ1-4; a weak D match, TRBD1 (5 bases). The CDR3 covers 15 residues. Trimming stripped 5 bases from V and 4 bases from J, with 14 bases between. The germline gives CDR1 SGHTA, CDR2 FQGNSA. The CDR3 loop is CASSPQGLGNEKLFF. In DNA, the CDR3 is TGTGCCAGCAGCCCCCAGGGCTTGGGTAATGAAAAACTGTTTTTT.